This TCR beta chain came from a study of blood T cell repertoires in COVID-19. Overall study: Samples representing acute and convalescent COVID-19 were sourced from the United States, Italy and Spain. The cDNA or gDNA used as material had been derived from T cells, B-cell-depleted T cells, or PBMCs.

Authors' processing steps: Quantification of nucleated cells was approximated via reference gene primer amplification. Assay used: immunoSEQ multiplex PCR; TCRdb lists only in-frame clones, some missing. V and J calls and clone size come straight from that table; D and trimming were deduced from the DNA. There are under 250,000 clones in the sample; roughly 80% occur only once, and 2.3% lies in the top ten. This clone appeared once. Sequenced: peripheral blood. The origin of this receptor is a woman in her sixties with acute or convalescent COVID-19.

This CDR3 is CATSDVRGNQETQYF. Written as DNA, the CDR3 is TGTGCCACCAGTGACGTCCGGGGGAACCAAGAGACCCAGTACTTC. This chain links TRBV24-1 with TRBJ2-5; D may be TRBD2 (6 bases). The germline CDR1 and CDR2 sequences are KGHDR and SFDVKD. The CDR3 spans 15 residues. Trimming pared 4 bases from V and 0 bases from J, leaving 11 bases between.